A selection of T cell receptor beta chains follows, all from one sample in a study of PD-1 blockade in classical Hodgkin lymphoma. This table comes from immunoSEQ multiplex PCR, and its TCRdb copy is limited to in-frame clones, with some not included. The sample comprises some 19,000 clones, approximately 80% of which are singletons, and around a fifth rests with the top ten. The starting material was peripheral blood mononuclear cells (PBMCs), obtained before the fourth cycle of nivolumab. These receptors all stem from a human donor with classical Hodgkin lymphoma. Both conserved end residues are part of each CDR3. Each record gives: J gene, V gene, D gene, clone size, CDR3 DNA, CDR3 protein. The D gene is left open where the match is weak. Expanded clones get a size class; other rows say once, few or many, or leave the size out.

TRBJ1-6 TRBV5-6 - few TGTGCCAGCAGCTCTCTGGGTTTCAACCCTAATTCACCCCTCCACTTT CASSSLGFNPNSPLHF
TRBJ2-2 TRBV4-3 TRBD2 - TGCGCCAGCAGCTCAGAGTTGATAGCGGGGACGAACACCGGGGAGCTGTTTTTT CASSSELIAGTNTGELFF
TRBJ2-3 TRBV28 TRBD2 - TGTGCCAGCAGTTTGGGTAGCGGGGGGGCGGGAGATACGCAGTATTTT CASSLGSGGAGDTQYF
TRBJ2-2 TRBV5-1 - few TGCGCCAGCAGCGGGGCGGCTCGGCCTTACGCCGGGGAGCTGTTTTTT CASSGAARPYAGELFF
TRBJ2-1 TRBV11-1 TRBD1 - TGTGCCAGCAGCTCTCGGGGACAGAGGTACAATGAGCAGTTCTTC CASSSRGQRYNEQFF
TRBJ2-4 TRBV21-1 - - TGTGCCAGCAGCACCCGGACATTAGCCAAAAACATTCAGTACTTC CASSTRTLAKNIQYF
TRBJ1-6 TRBV7-2 - large TGTGCCAGCAGCCCCCACTCGATGGCCTATAATTCACCCCTCCACTTT CASSPHSMAYNSPLHF
TRBJ2-1 TRBV7-9 - - TGTGCCAGCAGCTTAAGTAGCACCTCCTCCAATGAGCAGTTCTTC CASSLSSTSSNEQFF
TRBJ1-6 TRBV6-4 TRBD1 medium-sized TGTGCCAGCAGTGAGACTCAGGGGGAGAATTCACCCCTCCACTTT CASSETQGENSPLHF
TRBJ2-5 TRBV9 TRBD2 - TGTGCCAGCAGCGTAGCCGGGGGGGCCCGGGAGACCCAGTACTTC CASSVAGGARETQYF
TRBJ1-1 TRBV29-1 - once TGCAGCGTTGATGAAGGGGACCGGGGCACTGAAGCTTTCTTT CSVDEGDRGTEAFF
TRBJ2-3 TRBV27 - large TGTGCCAGCAGTTTATGGGCTAGTGGGACCACAGATACGCAGTATTTT CASSLWASGTTDTQYF
TRBJ2-4 TRBV7-9 - - TGTGCCAGCAGCTTAGACACAGGAGGTAGGGTCAAAAACATTCAGTACTTC CASSLDTGGRVKNIQYF
TRBJ2-1 TRBV27 - - TGTGCCAGCAGTTTAGGCTATGAGCAGTTCTTC CASSLGYEQFF
TRBJ2-7 TRBV2 TRBD2 - TGTGCCAGCAGCGAATATTCGGGACTAGGGTTCTACGAGCAGTACTTC CASSEYSGLGFYEQYF
TRBJ1-1 TRBV19 TRBD1 - TGTGCCAGTAACCCAAGACAGGGAGCCACTGAAGCTTTCTTT CASNPRQGATEAFF
TRBJ2-6 TRBV10-3 - - TGTGCCATCAGCGCCCTTTGGACGGCGTCTGGGGCCAACGTCCTGACTTTC CAISALWTASGANVLTF
TRBJ2-2 TRBV2 - - TGTGCCAGCAGTATCGTGGTGAACACCGGGGAGCTGTTTTTT CASSIVVNTGELFF
TRBJ2-3 TRBV19 - once TGTGCCTCCGCTTCGGGGCCGGGTACGCAGTATTTT CASASGPGTQYF
TRBJ1-5 TRBV19 - - TGTGCCAGTAGTTTCTCCGTACATGGCAATCAGCCCCAGCATTTT CASSFSVHGNQPQHF
TRBJ2-2 TRBV11-2 - - TGTGCCAGCAGCTTAAGAAGGACCGGGGAGCTGTTTTTT CASSLRRTGELFF
TRBJ2-7 TRBV5-5 TRBD2 - TGTGCCAGCAGCTTGCGAGGACTAGCGGGAGATTCGGGCTACGAGCAGTACTTC CASSLRGLAGDSGYEQYF
TRBJ2-5 TRBV28 - - TGTGCCAGCAGGGACAGCGGAAGGACCCAGTACTTC CASRDSGRTQYF
TRBJ1-2 TRBV6-1 - - TGTGCCAGCAGTGAGTCCGGGGATGATGGCTACACCTTC CASSESGDDGYTF